This TCR beta chain was profiled in a study of blood T cell repertoires in COVID-19. In the study overall: Material from acute and convalescent COVID-19 was sourced from the United States, Italy and Spain.

Only a few counts were recorded for this clone. As handled by the study authors: Reference gene primer amplification in the assay estimated nucleated cell counts. The data were produced by immunoSEQ multiplex PCR, yet TCRdb's version contains in-frame clones alone and is incomplete. The DNA was the basis for D and trimming; V, J and clone size are from that table. The data hold fewer than 35,000 clones, with roughly 87% observed a single time. The CDR3 extends over 14 amino acids. The germline CDR1 and CDR2 sequences are SEHNR and FQNEAQ (reference sequence). The V end was cut by 7 bases, the J end by 7 bases, with 19 bases between.

This receptor was taken from a human donor in a cohort sampled during active COVID-19. The donor label of this sample is uncertain. The sequencing sample was made of peripheral blood. The V and J genes are TRBV7-9 and TRBJ1-2; D possibly corresponds to TRBD1 (5 bases). CDR3 amino acids: CASMRAEGTGGYTF. The CDR3 nucleotides read TGTGCCAGCATGCGGGCCGAGGGGACTGGTGGCTACACCTTC.